The T cell receptor beta chain under discussion was sequenced for a study of blood T cells in healthy people across ages. Primers used in a second PCR of roughly 7 to 12 cycles were a sample-barcoded 5' primer and a J-beta primer mix. TCRdb reprocessed the 5' RACE reads via MiXCR and lists one record per CDR3 protein. This table holds roughly 680,000 distinct CDR3 sequences, approximately 52% found once. V shed 0 bases and J shed 3 bases, with 15 bases lying between them. Per the germline V gene, CDR1 is MGHRA and CDR2 is YSYEKL. There are 16 residues in the CDR3. This clonotype has a handful of counts.

This TCR came from a woman over 75 in good health. The sequenced sample consisted of blood. The chain couples TRBV4-1 to TRBJ2-7; D is unclear. CDR3 region: CASSQDGAGNFYEQYF. The DNA of the CDR3 is TGCGCCAGCAGCCAAGATGGTGCTGGGAACTTCTACGAGCAGTACTTC.